This TCR beta chain appears in the sequencing data of a study of control samples from healthy donors and cancer patients. Unmatched junction bases numbered 1, after V lost 4 bases and J lost 2 bases. The CDR3 consists of 13 residues. Germline V gives CDR1 SQVTM, CDR2 ANQGSEA. Profiling relied on immunoSEQ multiplex PCR, and the TCRdb table lists in-frame clones only, not all of them. The table has about 120,000 clones, 88% seen once. The sequence was collected from a woman in her seventies in good health. The genes are TRBV29-1 and TRBJ1-3; the match to TRBD1 covers 8 bases. Sequencing input: blood. The CDR3 region has the DNA TGCAGCGTTGCGGACAGGGCTGGAAACACCATATATTTT. Protein: CSVADRAGNTIYF.